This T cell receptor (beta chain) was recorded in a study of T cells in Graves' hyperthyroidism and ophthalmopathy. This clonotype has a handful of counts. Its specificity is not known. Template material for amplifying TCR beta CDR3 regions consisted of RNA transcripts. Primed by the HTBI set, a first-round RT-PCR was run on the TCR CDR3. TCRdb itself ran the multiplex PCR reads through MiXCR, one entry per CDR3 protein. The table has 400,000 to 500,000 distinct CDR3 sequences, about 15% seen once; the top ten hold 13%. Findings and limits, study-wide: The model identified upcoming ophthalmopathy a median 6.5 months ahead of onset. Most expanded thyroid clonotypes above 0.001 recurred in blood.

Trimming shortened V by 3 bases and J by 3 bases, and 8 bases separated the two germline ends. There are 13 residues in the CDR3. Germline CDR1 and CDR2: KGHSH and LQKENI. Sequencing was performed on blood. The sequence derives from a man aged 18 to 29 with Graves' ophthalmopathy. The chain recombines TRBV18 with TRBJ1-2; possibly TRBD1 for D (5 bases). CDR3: CASSPGRDYGYTF. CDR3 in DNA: TGTGCCAGCTCACCGGGGCGAGACTATGGCTACACCTTC.